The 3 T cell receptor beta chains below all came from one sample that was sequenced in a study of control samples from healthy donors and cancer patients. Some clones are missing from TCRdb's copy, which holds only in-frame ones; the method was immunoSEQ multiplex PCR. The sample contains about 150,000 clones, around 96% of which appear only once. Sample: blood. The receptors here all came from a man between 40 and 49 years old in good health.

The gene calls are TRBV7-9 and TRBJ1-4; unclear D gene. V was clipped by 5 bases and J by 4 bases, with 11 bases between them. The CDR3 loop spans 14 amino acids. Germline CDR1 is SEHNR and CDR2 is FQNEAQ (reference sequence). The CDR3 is CASSRSAGNEKLFF. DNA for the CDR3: TGTGCCAGCAGCCGGTCCGCCGGTAATGAAAAACTGTTTTTT.

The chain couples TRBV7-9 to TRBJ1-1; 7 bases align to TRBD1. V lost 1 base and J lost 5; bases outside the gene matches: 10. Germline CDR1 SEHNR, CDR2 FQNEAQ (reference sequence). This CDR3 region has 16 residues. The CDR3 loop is CASSLGGRGRRTEAFF. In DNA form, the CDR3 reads TGTGCCAGCAGCTTAGGAGGTAGGGGGCGAAGGACTGAAGCTTTCTTT.

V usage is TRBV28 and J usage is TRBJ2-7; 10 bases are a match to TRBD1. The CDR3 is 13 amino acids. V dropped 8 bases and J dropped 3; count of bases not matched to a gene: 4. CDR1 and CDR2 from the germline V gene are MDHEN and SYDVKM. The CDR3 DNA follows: TGTGCCAGCGCCGGGGACAGGGGCTACGAGCAGTACTTC. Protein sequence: CASAGDRGYEQYF.